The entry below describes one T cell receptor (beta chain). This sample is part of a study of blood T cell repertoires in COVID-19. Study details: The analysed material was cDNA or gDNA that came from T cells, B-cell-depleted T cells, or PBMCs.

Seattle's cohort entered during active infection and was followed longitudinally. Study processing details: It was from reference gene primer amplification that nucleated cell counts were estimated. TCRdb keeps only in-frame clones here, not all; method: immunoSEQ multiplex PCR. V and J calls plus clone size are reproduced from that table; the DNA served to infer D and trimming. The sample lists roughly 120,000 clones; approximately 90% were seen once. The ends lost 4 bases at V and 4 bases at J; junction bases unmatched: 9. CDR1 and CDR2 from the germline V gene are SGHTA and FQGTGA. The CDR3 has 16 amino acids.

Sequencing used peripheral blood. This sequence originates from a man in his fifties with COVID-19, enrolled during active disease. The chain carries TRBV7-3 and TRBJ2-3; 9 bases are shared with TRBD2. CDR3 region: CASSSLAGEGADTQYF. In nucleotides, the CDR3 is TGTGCCAGCAGCTCGTTAGCGGGAGAGGGCGCAGATACGCAGTATTTT.